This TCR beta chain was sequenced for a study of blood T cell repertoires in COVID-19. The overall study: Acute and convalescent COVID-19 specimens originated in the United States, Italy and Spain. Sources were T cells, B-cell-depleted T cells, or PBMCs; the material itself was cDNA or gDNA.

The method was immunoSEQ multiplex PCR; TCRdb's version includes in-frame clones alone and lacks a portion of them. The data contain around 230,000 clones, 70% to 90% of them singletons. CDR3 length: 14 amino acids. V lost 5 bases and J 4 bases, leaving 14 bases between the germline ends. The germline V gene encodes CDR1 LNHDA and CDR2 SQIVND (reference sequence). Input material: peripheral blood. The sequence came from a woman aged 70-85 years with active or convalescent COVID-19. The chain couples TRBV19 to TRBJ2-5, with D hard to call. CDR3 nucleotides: TGTGCCAGTAGTTCACTTCTCCCGCGAGAGACCCAGTACTTC. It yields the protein CASSSLLPRETQYF.